The entry below describes one T cell receptor (beta chain). Sequencing used immunoSEQ multiplex PCR; TCRdb keeps in-frame clones, though not all of them. The top ten hold 1.6% of the sample, which has fewer than 90,000 clones, almost 97% seen once. The J segment lost 6 bases and the V segment lost 4 bases, leaving 13 bases of the junction unmatched. The CDR3 runs to 17 residues. Germline loops: CDR1 SGHNT, CDR2 YYREEE (reference sequence). The sample belongs to a study of cytomegalovirus exposure and HLA in healthy donors. The chain links TRBV5-4 to TRBJ1-2, with 12 positions matching TRBD1. The sequence came from a young man in good health and CMV-seropositive. Sequenced material: PBMCs. The DNA for the CDR3 is TGTGCCAGCAGCAACCCTTACCGGGACAGGGGGCGTCATGGCTACACCTTC. Amino acids: CASSNPYRDRGRHGYTF.